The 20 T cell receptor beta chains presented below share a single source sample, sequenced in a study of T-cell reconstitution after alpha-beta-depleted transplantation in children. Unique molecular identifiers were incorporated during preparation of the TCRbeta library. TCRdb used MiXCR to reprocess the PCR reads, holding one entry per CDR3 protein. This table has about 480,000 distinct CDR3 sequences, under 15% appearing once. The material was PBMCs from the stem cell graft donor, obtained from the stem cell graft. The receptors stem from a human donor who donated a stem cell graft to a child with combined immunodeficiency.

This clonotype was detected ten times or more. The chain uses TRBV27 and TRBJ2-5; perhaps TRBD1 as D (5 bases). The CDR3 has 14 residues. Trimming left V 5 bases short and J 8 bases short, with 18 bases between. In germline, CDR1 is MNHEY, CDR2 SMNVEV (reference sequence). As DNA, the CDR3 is TGTGCCAGCAGTAGAGGACACCCAAGTATTACCCAGTACTTC. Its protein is CASSRGHPSITQYF.

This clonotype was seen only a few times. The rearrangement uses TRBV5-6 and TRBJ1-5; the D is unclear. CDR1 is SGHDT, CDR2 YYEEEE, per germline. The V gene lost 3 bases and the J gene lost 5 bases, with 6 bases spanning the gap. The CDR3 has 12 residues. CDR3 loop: CASSSWDQPQHF. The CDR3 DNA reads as TGTGCCAGCAGCTCTTGGGATCAGCCCCAGCATTTT.

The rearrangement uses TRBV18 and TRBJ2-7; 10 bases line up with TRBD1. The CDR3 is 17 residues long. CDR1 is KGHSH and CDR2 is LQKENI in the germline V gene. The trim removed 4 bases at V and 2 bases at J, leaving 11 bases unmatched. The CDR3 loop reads CASSLLPGQGPAYEQYF. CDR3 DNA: TGTGCCAGCTCACTTCTACCGGGACAGGGGCCGGCCTACGAGCAGTACTTC.

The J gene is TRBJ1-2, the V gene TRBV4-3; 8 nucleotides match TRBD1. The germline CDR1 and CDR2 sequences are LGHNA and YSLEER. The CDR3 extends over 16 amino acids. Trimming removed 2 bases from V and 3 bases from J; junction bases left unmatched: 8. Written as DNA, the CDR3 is TGCGCCAGCAGCCAAAAACCCTCACAGGGGGACTATGGCTACACCTTC. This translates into CASSQKPSQGDYGYTF.

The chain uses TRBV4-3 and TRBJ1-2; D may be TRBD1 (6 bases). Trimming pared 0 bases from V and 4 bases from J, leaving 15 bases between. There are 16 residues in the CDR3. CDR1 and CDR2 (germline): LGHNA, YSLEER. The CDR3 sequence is CASSQDHRAAVYGYTF. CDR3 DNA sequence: TGCGCCAGCAGCCAAGATCACAGGGCTGCGGTCTATGGCTACACCTTC.

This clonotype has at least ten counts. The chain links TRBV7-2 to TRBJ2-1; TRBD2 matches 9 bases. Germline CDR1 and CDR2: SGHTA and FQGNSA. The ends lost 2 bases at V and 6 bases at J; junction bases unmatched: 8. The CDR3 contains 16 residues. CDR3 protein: CASSLFSGTSLNEQFF. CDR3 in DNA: TGTGCCAGCAGCTTATTTTCCGGGACTAGCCTCAATGAGCAGTTCTTC. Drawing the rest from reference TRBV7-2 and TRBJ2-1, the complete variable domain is GAGVSQSPSNKVTEKGKDVELRCDPISGHTALYWYRQSLGQGLEFLIYFQGNSAPDKSGLPSDRFSAERTGGSVSTLTIQRTQQEDSAVYLCASSLFSGTSLNEQFFGPGTRLTVL.

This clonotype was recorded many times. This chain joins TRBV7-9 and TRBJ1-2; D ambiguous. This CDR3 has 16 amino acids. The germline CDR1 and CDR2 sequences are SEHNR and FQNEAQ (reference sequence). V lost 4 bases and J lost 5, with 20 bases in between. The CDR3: CASSSDRGSRLYGYTF. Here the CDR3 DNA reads TGTGCCAGCAGCTCGGATCGCGGCAGTCGACTTTATGGCTACACCTTC.

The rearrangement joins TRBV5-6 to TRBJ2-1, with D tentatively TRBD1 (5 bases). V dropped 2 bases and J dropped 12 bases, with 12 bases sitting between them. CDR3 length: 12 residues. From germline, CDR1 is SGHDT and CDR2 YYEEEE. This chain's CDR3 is CASSFSAGWQFF. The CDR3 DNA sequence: TGTGCCAGCAGCTTTAGTGCAGGGTGGCAGTTCTTC.

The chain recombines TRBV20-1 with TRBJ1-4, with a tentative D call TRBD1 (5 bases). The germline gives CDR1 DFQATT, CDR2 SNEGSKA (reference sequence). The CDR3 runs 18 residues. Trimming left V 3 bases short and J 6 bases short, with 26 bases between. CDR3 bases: TGCAGTGCTAGGTTGTCGTTCGGGGGGATTCCCCTTTATGAAAAACTGTTTTTT. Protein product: CSARLSFGGIPLYEKLFF.

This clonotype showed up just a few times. CDR3 sequence reads: CASSAGQTYTDTQYF. DNA of the CDR3: TGTGCCAGCAGCGCGGGACAGACGTACACAGATACGCAGTATTTT. The chain joins TRBV11-3 to TRBJ2-3, with a possible D match to TRBD1 (7 bases). The CDR3 contains 15 residues. CDR1 SGHNT and CDR2 YENEEA come from the germline V gene. The V end was cut by 5 bases, the J end by 2 bases, with 14 bases between.

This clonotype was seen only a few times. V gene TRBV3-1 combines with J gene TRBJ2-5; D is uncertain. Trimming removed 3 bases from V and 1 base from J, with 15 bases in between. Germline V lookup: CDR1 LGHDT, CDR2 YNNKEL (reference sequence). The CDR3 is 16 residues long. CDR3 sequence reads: CASSHNRLTAQETQYF. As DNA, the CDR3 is TGTGCCAGCAGCCATAATCGTTTAACAGCCCAAGAGACCCAGTACTTC.

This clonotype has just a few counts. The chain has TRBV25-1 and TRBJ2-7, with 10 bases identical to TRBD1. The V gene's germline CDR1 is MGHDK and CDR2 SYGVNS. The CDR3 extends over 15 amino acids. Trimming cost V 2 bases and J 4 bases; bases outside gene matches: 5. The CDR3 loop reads CASSELGQGLYEQYF. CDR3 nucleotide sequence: TGTGCCAGCAGTGAACTGGGACAGGGGTTGTACGAGCAGTACTTC.

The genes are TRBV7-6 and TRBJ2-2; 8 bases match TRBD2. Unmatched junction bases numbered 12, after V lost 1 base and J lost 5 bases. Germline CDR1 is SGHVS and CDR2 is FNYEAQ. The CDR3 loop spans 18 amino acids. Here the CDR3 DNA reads TGTGCCAGCAGCTTAGAGGCGACAGCGGGGGCGATAACCGGGGAGCTGTTTTTT. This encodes CASSLEATAGAITGELFF.

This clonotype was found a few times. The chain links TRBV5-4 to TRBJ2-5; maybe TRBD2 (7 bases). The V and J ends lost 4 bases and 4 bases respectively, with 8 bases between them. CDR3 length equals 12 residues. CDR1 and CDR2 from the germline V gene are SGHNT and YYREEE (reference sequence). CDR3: CASSRGAETQYF. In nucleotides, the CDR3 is TGTGCCAGCAGCCGGGGGGCAGAGACCCAGTACTTC.

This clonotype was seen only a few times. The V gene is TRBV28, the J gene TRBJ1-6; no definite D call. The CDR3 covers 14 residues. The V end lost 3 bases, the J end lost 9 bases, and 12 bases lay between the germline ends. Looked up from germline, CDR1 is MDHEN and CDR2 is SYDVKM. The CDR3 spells CASSLEGHVSPLHF. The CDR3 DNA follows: TGTGCCAGCAGTTTGGAGGGTCACGTTTCACCCCTCCACTTT.

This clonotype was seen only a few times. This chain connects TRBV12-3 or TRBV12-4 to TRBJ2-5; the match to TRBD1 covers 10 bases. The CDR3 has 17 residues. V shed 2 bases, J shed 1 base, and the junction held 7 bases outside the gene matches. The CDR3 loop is CASSLSGTGVFQETQYF. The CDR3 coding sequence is TGTGCCAGCAGTTTATCCGGGACAGGGGTATTCCAAGAGACCCAGTACTTC.

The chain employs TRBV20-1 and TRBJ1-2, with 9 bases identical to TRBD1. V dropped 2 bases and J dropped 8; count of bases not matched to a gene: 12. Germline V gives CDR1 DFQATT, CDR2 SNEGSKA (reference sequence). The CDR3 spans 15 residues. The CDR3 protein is CSARIRDRDYIGYTF. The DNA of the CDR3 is TGCAGTGCTAGAATCCGGGACAGGGATTATATCGGCTACACCTTC.

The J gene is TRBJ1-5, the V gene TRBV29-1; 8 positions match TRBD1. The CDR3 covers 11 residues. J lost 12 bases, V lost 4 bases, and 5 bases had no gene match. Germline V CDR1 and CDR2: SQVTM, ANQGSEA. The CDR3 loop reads CSVGDRGVQHF. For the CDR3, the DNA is TGCAGCGTTGGAGACAGGGGCGTCCAGCATTTT.

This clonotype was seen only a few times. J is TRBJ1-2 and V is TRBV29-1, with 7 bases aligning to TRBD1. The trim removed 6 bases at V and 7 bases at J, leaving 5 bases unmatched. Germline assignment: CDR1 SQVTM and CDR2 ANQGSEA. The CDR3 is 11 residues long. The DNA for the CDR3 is TGCAGCGTGCCACAGGGGTCTGGCTACACCTTC. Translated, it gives CSVPQGSGYTF.

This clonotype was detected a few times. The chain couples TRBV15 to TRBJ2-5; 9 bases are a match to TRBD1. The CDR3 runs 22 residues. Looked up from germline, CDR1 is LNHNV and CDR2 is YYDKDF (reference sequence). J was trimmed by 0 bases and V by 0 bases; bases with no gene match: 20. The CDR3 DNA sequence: TGTGCCACCAGCAGAGATAAAGGTTTATGGGACAGGGAGTTGGGTTACCAAGAGACCCAGTACTTC. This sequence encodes CATSRDKGLWDRELGYQETQYF.